In this sample, the clone carrying this T cell receptor (beta chain) turned up a few times. These data originate in a study of patients and donors after allogeneic stem cell transplantation. A single record per CDR3 protein comes from TCRdb applying MiXCR to the RT-PCR reads. The data hold about a million distinct CDR3 sequences, with 15% to 20% observed a single time. The CDR3 sequence is 15 residues long. CDR1 and CDR2 (germline): SGHTA, FQGTGA. V shed 1 base and J 4 bases; nucleotides not matched to a gene: 4. The rearrangement joins TRBV7-3 to TRBJ2-1, with 7 positions matching TRBD2. The TCR sequence derives from a human donor who was either an allogeneic HSCT recipient or a stem cell or donor lymphocyte infusion donor (not recorded which). It is not recorded whose cells these are; they may come from a transplant donor. The sequencing input was blood, either unsorted or a sorted T cell fraction (not recorded which). The CDR3 sequence: CASSLMAGVYNEQFF. CDR3 bases: TGTGCCAGCAGCTTAATGGCGGGAGTTTACAATGAGCAGTTCTTC.